The 6 T cell receptor beta chains presented below share a single source sample, sequenced in a study of CD8+CD57+ T cells in acquired aplastic anemia. Individuals selected for sequencing had exhibited CD8+CD57+ cell expansion on flow cytometry. Genomic DNA, serving as template, underwent TCR beta VDJ and CDR3 profiling. TCRdb re-called the reads with MiXCR, one entry per CDR3 protein. The sample has some 200,000 distinct CDR3 sequences, roughly 50% seen once. Sequencing input: sorted CD4+, CD8+, or CD8+CD57+ T cells (not recorded which) from PBMCs. The receptors stem from a human donor with aplastic anemia.

The chain uses TRBV20-1 and TRBJ2-5; TRBD1 is a possible D gene (6 bases). Trimming took 0 bases from V and 0 from J, leaving 11 bases between them. The CDR3 contains 15 residues. CDR1 is DFQATT, CDR2 SNEGSKA, per germline (reference sequence). Here the CDR3 reads CSARDIQGYQETQYF. The DNA of the CDR3 is TGCAGTGCTAGAGATATACAGGGCTACCAAGAGACCCAGTACTTC.

V usage is TRBV4-1 and J usage is TRBJ2-3, with a tentative D call TRBD2 (5 bases). Trimming pared 5 bases from V and 6 bases from J, leaving 12 bases between. Germline V gene lookup returns CDR1 MGHRA and CDR2 YSYEKL. The CDR3 has 13 residues. CDR3 loop: CASSTRTRDTQYF. The CDR3 DNA reads TGCGCCAGCAGCACGCGGACTCGGGATACGCAGTATTTT.

This clonotype was counted between two and nine times. This chain connects TRBV3-1 to TRBJ2-3; 7 bases fit TRBD2. V shed 4 bases, J shed 4 bases, and the junction held 5 bases outside the gene matches. Per germline, CDR1 LGHDT and CDR2 YNNKEL (reference sequence). This CDR3 region has 14 residues. The CDR3: CASSLGREADTQYF. The DNA for the CDR3 is TGTGCCAGCAGCCTGGGTCGGGAGGCAGATACGCAGTATTTT.

The rearrangement joins TRBV2 to TRBJ2-1, with 9 nucleotides matching TRBD1. From germline, CDR1 is SNHLY and CDR2 FYNNEI. The CDR3 consists of 13 residues. V gave up 9 bases and J gave up 6 bases; unmatched junction bases: 6. CDR3: CASHRGLSNEQFF. CDR3 in DNA: TGTGCCAGTCACAGGGGGCTCTCCAATGAGCAGTTCTTC.

The chain is built from TRBV13 and TRBJ1-2, with 7 bases fitting TRBD1. The CDR3 contains 13 residues. J lost 7 bases, V lost 0 bases, and 2 bases had no gene match. Per germline, CDR1 PRHDT and CDR2 FYEKMQ (reference sequence). CDR3 protein: CASSLGDRRGYTF. The CDR3 DNA is TGTGCCAGCAGCTTAGGGGACAGGCGTGGCTACACCTTC.

The V call is TRBV6-1, the J call TRBJ2-1; tentative D call: TRBD1 (6 bases). Trimming left V 6 bases short and J 0 bases short, with 18 bases between. The CDR3 totals 17 residues. Germline V gives CDR1 MNHNS, CDR2 SASEGT. The CDR3 nucleotides are TGTGCCAGCAGGTCTCTGATAACAGGGAACTCCTACAATGAGCAGTTCTTC. It yields the protein CASRSLITGNSYNEQFF.